The 15 T cell receptor beta chains below come from one sample, sequenced in a study of glioma-infiltrating T cells. Amplification of TCR alpha and beta CDR3 regions from RNA used iRepertoire nested multiplex PCR. TCRdb used MiXCR to reprocess the multiplex PCR reads, holding one entry per CDR3 protein. The data show around 44,000 distinct CDR3 sequences, with approximately 20% seen just once and roughly 6.8% held by the top ten. Sequencing used glioma tissue, nonneoplastic brain tissue, or PBMCs (not recorded which). These receptor sequences come from a human donor with low-grade glioma or glioblastoma, undergoing nonglioma brain surgery, or in good health (not recorded which).

Comments on this clonotype: No conserved phenylalanine or tryptophan is present at the end of the CDR3, so a read error is the likely explanation. This chain uses TRBV14 with TRBJ2-2; tentative D call: TRBD1 (5 bases). The CDR3 totals 16 residues. Germline values: CDR1 SGHDN, CDR2 FVKESK. Between the trimmed V and J ends, which lost 4 bases and 3 bases, there was a span of 15 bases. The CDR3 protein is CASSPPGLRHTGELFS. The CDR3 DNA reads TGTGCCAGCAGCCCTCCAGGGCTCCGTCACACCGGGGAGCTGTTTTCT.

In its sample, this clonotype was seen a few times. This chain uses TRBV12-3 or TRBV12-4 with TRBJ2-1; no firm D call. CDR3 length: 11 amino acids. V lost 6 bases and J lost 9, with 9 bases in between. CDR3 protein: CASRALREQFF. The CDR3, as DNA: TGTGCCAGCAGGGCCTTGCGTGAGCAGTTCTTC.

This clonotype was counted ten times or more. Here the CDR3 reads CASSYDRGDYGYTF. DNA of the CDR3: TGTGCCAGCAGTTACGACAGGGGAGACTATGGCTACACCTTC. The gene calls are TRBV6-6 and TRBJ1-2, with TRBD1 identical over 8 bases. CDR1 and CDR2 (germline): MNHNY, SVGAGI (reference sequence). The CDR3 has 14 residues. The trim removed 2 bases at V and 3 bases at J, leaving 2 bases unmatched.

Note on this clonotype: Given a much more abundant clone one base away, this may be a read error. The rearrangement links TRBV12-3 or TRBV12-4 to TRBJ1-3; unclear D gene. This CDR3 has 14 residues. Trimming stripped 6 bases from V and 0 bases from J, with 9 bases between. The CDR3 coding sequence is TGTGCCAGCAGGCTGGGGATCTCTGGAAACACCATATATTTT. Translating it yields CASRLGISGNTIYF.

As to this clonotype: The junction and the germline gene differ at one end; a read error may be behind it. The CDR3 DNA sequence: TGCGCCAGCAGCGATACAGGGGGTTGGACTGAAGCTTTCTTT. It encodes CASSDTGGWTEAFF. The J gene is TRBJ1-1, the V gene TRBV2; 8 bases map to TRBD1. The CDR3 is 14 residues long. CDR1 and CDR2 from the germline V gene are SNHLY and FYNNEI.

This clonotype was recorded at least ten times. The V gene is TRBV6-1, the J gene TRBJ2-7; tentative D call: TRBD1 (6 bases). This CDR3 contains 14 residues. V was pared by 1 base and J by 3 bases, with 10 bases between. Germline values: CDR1 MNHNS, CDR2 SASEGT. The CDR3 region is CASSEGDTYYEQYV. The CDR3 DNA sequence: TGTGCCAGCAGTGAAGGGGACACCTACTACGAGCAGTACGTC.

The genes are TRBV24-1 and TRBJ2-3, with no clear D. V was clipped by 8 bases and J by 2 bases, with 16 bases between them. Germline values: CDR1 KGHDR, CDR2 SFDVKD. This CDR3 has 15 residues. CDR3 sequence: CATNPGGTITDTQYF. The CDR3 DNA follows: TGTGCCACCAATCCGGGCGGAACCATCACAGATACGCAGTATTTT.

This clonotype was counted at least ten times. The chain employs TRBV5-4 and TRBJ1-1, with D uncertain. The CDR3 loop spans 15 amino acids. Germline values: CDR1 SGHNT, CDR2 YYREEE (reference sequence). The V and J ends lost 6 bases and 3 bases respectively, with 18 bases between them. The chain's CDR3 is CASTRSAGSDTEAFF. CDR3 in DNA: TGTGCCAGCACACGGTCGGCGGGGTCGGACACTGAAGCTTTCTTT.

This clonotype was found many times. The V and J genes are TRBV7-3 and TRBJ2-1; D may be TRBD1 (5 bases). Trimming removed 6 bases from V and 8 bases from J, with 14 bases in between. CDR1 is SGHTA, CDR2 FQGTGA, per germline. This CDR3 region has 13 residues. The CDR3 spells CASSIQGRDEQFF. The CDR3, as DNA: TGTGCCAGCAGTATCCAGGGTAGGGATGAGCAGTTCTTC.

This clonotype was recorded many times. Written as DNA, the CDR3 is TGTGCCAGCACTCTCCCGGACCCTATCCCCTATGGCTACACCTTC. Protein product: CASTLPDPIPYGYTF. The chain is built from TRBV2 and TRBJ1-2; D unresolved. Trimming shortened V by 7 bases and J by 4 bases, and 19 bases separated the two germline ends. Germline CDR1 SNHLY, CDR2 FYNNEI. The CDR3 runs 15 residues.

This chain connects TRBV12-3 or TRBV12-4 to TRBJ1-5; D remains ambiguous. This CDR3 is 15 amino acids long. The V gene lost 1 base and the J gene lost 3 bases, with 10 bases spanning the gap. CDR3 DNA sequence: TGTGCCAGCAGTTTAGTCCCAGGTAACAATCAGCCCCAGCATTTT. It is translated as CASSLVPGNNQPQHF.

Details on this clonotype: As the CDR3 is not closed by the conserved phenylalanine or tryptophan, this likely results from a read error. No DNA is shown, since the ends of the CDR3 on it are uncertain; the CDR3 is the one TCRdb lists. The chain has TRBV4-1 and TRBJ2-7; TRBD1 was called by the table and not checked on the DNA. The V gene's germline CDR1 is MGHRA and CDR2 YSYEKL. The CDR3 totals 14 residues, both ends included. CDR3 region: CASSPRDSSPEHYS.

By its share, this clonotype is medium-sized. The CDR3 does not end in the conserved phenylalanine or tryptophan, so this is likely a read error. The rearrangement joins TRBV27 to TRBJ2-7; D possibly corresponds to TRBD2 (5 bases). CDR1 is MNHEY, CDR2 SMNVEV, per germline (reference sequence). This CDR3 contains 16 residues. V was pared by 5 bases and J by 7 bases, with 24 bases between. DNA for the CDR3: TGTGCCAGCAGTCCGACCTTGGACTTCTCGACGGGGGAGCAGTACCTC. Translating gives CASSPTLDFSTGEQYL.

The chain combines TRBV11-2 with TRBJ2-4; D remains unclear. The V end was cut by 3 bases, the J end by 5 bases, with 8 bases between. The CDR3 spans 13 residues. Per the germline V gene, CDR1 is SGHAT and CDR2 is FQNNGV. CDR3 nucleotides: TGTGCCAGCAGCTTTAGTGAACAAAACATTCAGTACTTC. Translation gives CASSFSEQNIQYF.

This clonotype appeared many times. The chain employs TRBV19 and TRBJ1-1, with D hard to call. Germline CDR1 and CDR2: LNHDA and SQIVND (reference sequence). The CDR3 spans 15 residues. Between the trimmed V and J ends, which lost 3 bases and 3 bases, there was a span of 14 bases. CDR3 sequence reads: CASSIAHIGDTEAFF. The CDR3 DNA is TGTGCCAGTAGTATCGCCCACATTGGGGACACTGAAGCTTTCTTT.